The rows below give T cell receptor beta chains drawn from one sample of a study of blood T cell repertoires in COVID-19. The repertoire was sequenced with immunoSEQ multiplex PCR; TCRdb's copy has only in-frame clones and lacks some. This table holds roughly 80,000 clones, around 80% found once. The source material was peripheral blood. The receptors originated from a man older than 75 with acute or convalescent COVID-19. CDR3s include the opening cysteine and the closing phenylalanine or tryptophan. Fields, in order: V gene, J gene, clone size, D gene, CDR3 protein, CDR3 DNA. D genes are given only for firm matches. Size values are once, few and many counts, or a class for expanded clones, and some rows have none.

>TRBV5-6|TRBJ2-7|-|-
CASSLGERDEQYF
TGTGCCAGCAGCTTGGGAGAGAGGGACGAGCAGTACTTC
>TRBV2|TRBJ1-1|-|TRBD1
CASKTGGNTEAFF
TGTGCCAGCAAGACAGGGGGGAACACTGAAGCTTTCTTT
>TRBV5-1|TRBJ2-1|-|-
CASSLEGGNEQFF
TGCGCCAGCAGCTTGGAAGGGGGCAATGAGCAGTTCTTC
>TRBV4-2|TRBJ1-4|-|TRBD1
CASSQVGTGGGKLFF
TGTGCCAGCAGCCAAGTTGGGACAGGGGGCGGAAAACTGTTTTTT
>TRBV18|TRBJ1-6|-|TRBD1
CASSLDREGALHF
TGTGCCAGCTCATTAGACAGGGAAGGGGCCCTCCACTTT
>TRBV9|TRBJ2-5|-|TRBD2
CASSVDSGGPSETQYF
TGTGCCAGCAGCGTAGACAGCGGGGGGCCTTCAGAGACCCAGTACTTC
>TRBV21-1|TRBJ1-1|-|-
CASSRDSRNTEAFF
TGTGCCAGCAGTAGGGACAGTCGGAACACTGAAGCTTTCTTT
>TRBV19|TRBJ1-2|-|-
CASSIGGSRAHGYTF
TGTGCCAGTAGTATAGGGGGCTCCAGGGCGCATGGCTACACCTTC
>TRBV2|TRBJ1-6|-|TRBD1
CASRSWDRTSPLHF
TGTGCCAGCAGGTCCTGGGACAGGACCAGCCCCCTCCACTTT
>TRBV6-2/TRBV6-3|TRBJ1-2|medium-sized|TRBD1
CASSLTGGGYTF
TGTGCCAGCAGTTTAACAGGGGGTGGCTACACCTTC
>TRBV2|TRBJ2-1|-|TRBD2
CASQEFGLAGEEQFF
TGTGCCAGCCAGGAATTCGGACTAGCGGGGGAGGAGCAGTTCTTC
>TRBV7-2|TRBJ1-2|-|-
CASSLSGNHGYTF
TGTGCCAGCAGCTTAAGCGGCAACCATGGCTACACCTTC
>TRBV6-5|TRBJ2-7|-|-
CASSAWTTYEQYF
TGTGCCAGCAGCGCCTGGACTACCTACGAGCAGTACTTC
>TRBV5-5|TRBJ1-2|-|-
CASSLGTPSDGYTF
TGTGCCAGCAGCCTGGGAACCCCCTCAGATGGCTACACCTTC
>TRBV29-1|TRBJ1-2|-|TRBD1
CSALTGISVYGYTF
TGCAGCGCCCTGACAGGGATATCGGTCTATGGCTACACCTTC
>TRBV9|TRBJ2-2|-|-
CASSVEVGLRELFF
TGTGCCAGCAGCGTAGAGGTGGGGCTTAGGGAGCTGTTTTTT
>TRBV7-9|TRBJ1-2|-|-
CASSDRLVDYGYTF
TGTGCCAGCAGCGATAGACTCGTCGACTATGGCTACACCTTC
>TRBV5-1|TRBJ1-4|-|-
CASSPGARGEKLFF
TGCGCCAGCAGCCCCGGAGCCCGGGGTGAAAAACTGTTTTTT
>TRBV5-1|TRBJ1-1|once|-
CASSYGGMNTEAFF
TGCGCCAGCAGTTACGGGGGTATGAACACTGAAGCTTTCTTT
>TRBV15|TRBJ1-1|-|-
CATREQLNTEAFF
TGTGCCACCAGAGAACAGCTGAACACTGAAGCTTTCTTT
>TRBV19|TRBJ1-1|-|-
CASIEAGRGNTEAFF
TGTGCCAGTATCGAGGCAGGGCGGGGGAACACTGAAGCTTTCTTT
>TRBV9|TRBJ2-5|few|TRBD2
CASSSGGGASETQYF
TGTGCCAGCAGCTCGGGCGGGGGGGCCAGTGAGACCCAGTACTTC
>TRBV7-9|TRBJ2-5|-|TRBD2
CASSPTTVAGAQETQYF
TGTGCCAGCAGCCCAACCACGGTAGCGGGGGCACAAGAGACCCAGTACTTC
>TRBV4-2|TRBJ2-7|-|TRBD1
CASSQKQGAYEQYF
TGTGCCAGCAGCCAAAAACAGGGGGCCTACGAGCAGTACTTC
>TRBV6-1|TRBJ2-2|-|-
CASSEQPQGGFTGELFF
TGTGCCAGCAGTGAGCAGCCGCAGGGTGGGTTCACCGGGGAGCTGTTTTTT
>TRBV2|TRBJ2-5|few|-
CATLNVQGDQETQYF
TGTGCCACTCTCAATGTCCAGGGTGACCAAGAGACCCAGTACTTC
>TRBV12-3/TRBV12-4|TRBJ1-6|-|-
CASGGAPNSPLHF
TGTGCCAGCGGGGGGGCACCCAATTCACCCCTCCACTTT
>TRBV18|TRBJ1-1|-|-
CASSPTLEELKAFF
TGTGCCAGCTCACCAACGCTCGAGGAGTTGAAAGCTTTCTTT
>TRBV2|TRBJ2-5|-|-
CASSDPNRLETQYF
TGTGCCAGCAGTGACCCCAACAGGCTAGAGACCCAGTACTTC
>TRBV19|TRBJ2-1|-|-
CASSPLANGRLDEQFF
TGTGCCAGTAGTCCGCTAGCAAACGGTAGGTTGGATGAGCAGTTCTTC
>TRBV11-3|TRBJ2-7|-|-
CASSQGPGGYEQYF
TGTGCCAGCAGCCAGGGGCCTGGAGGCTACGAGCAGTACTTC
>TRBV18|TRBJ1-1|once|-
CASSPEEGVRVTEAFF
TGTGCCAGCTCACCAGAGGAAGGAGTAAGAGTCACTGAAGCTTTCTTT
>TRBV19|TRBJ1-1|-|-
CATSEGRTEAFF
TGTGCCACCAGTGAGGGGAGGACTGAAGCTTTCTTT
>TRBV7-9|TRBJ1-2|-|TRBD1
CASSRTGDYGYTF
TGTGCCAGCAGCCGAACAGGGGACTATGGCTACACCTTC
>TRBV6-6|TRBJ1-1|-|-
CASSYGTGDTEAFF
TGTGCCAGCAGTTATGGCACAGGCGACACTGAAGCTTTCTTT
>TRBV2|TRBJ1-1|once|TRBD1
CASSEAPGGRTEAFF
TGTGCCAGCAGTGAAGCGCCAGGGGGAAGGACTGAAGCTTTCTTT
>TRBV6-4|TRBJ2-3|-|-
CASSENPGARTDTQYF
TGTGCCAGCAGTGAGAACCCAGGGGCTCGCACAGATACGCAGTATTTT
>TRBV19|TRBJ1-5|-|-
CASTTRTPGQPQHF
TGTGCCAGTACTACGCGGACACCAGGACAGCCCCAGCATTTT
>TRBV12-3/TRBV12-4|TRBJ1-1|-|-
CASSFYRDTEAFF
TGTGCCAGCAGTTTTTACAGGGACACTGAAGCTTTCTTT
>TRBV27|TRBJ2-7|-|TRBD1
CASRPGQLSYEQYF
TGTGCCAGCAGACCGGGACAGCTTTCCTACGAGCAGTACTTC
>TRBV11-2|TRBJ2-5|-|-
CASSLGPTRMEGTQYF
TGTGCCAGCAGCCTAGGTCCGACTAGAATGGAGGGGACCCAGTACTTC
>TRBV2|TRBJ2-7|-|TRBD2
CASSVGTSGSYEQYF
TGTGCCAGCAGTGTTGGGACTAGCGGATCCTACGAGCAGTACTTC
>TRBV9|TRBJ1-2|-|-
CASSVQGPNYGYTF
TGTGCCAGCAGCGTACAGGGGCCAAACTATGGCTACACCTTC